These T cell receptor beta chains were read from a single sample in a study of blood T cell repertoires in COVID-19. Repertoires were generated with immunoSEQ multiplex PCR, while TCRdb's copy carries only in-frame clones and drops some. The sample lists about 80,000 clones; 60% to 80% were seen once. Sequenced input: peripheral blood. Source of these receptors: a man aged 65 to 85 with active or convalescent COVID-19. Both conserved end residues are part of each CDR3. D genes are given only for firm matches. Rows give clone size only sometimes, using once, few, many, or a class for an expanded clone.

>TRBV14|TRBD1|TRBJ2-1|-
TGTGCCAGCAGCCAAGCCGGGACAGGGCGGACGGGTGAGCAGTTCTTC
CASSQAGTGRTGEQFF
>TRBV7-9|-|TRBJ1-4|-
TGTGCCAGCAGCACCGGCGGGGGAGTTGAAAAACTGTTTTTT
CASSTGGGVEKLFF
>TRBV27|TRBD2|TRBJ2-7|-
TGTGCCAGCAGTTTGGAGCGGGGGCCCCATTCCCACTACGAGCAGTACTTC
CASSLERGPHSHYEQYF
>TRBV4-2|TRBD2|TRBJ2-5|-
TGTGCCAGCAGCCAAGGGGCTAGCGGAGAGACCCAGTACTTC
CASSQGASGETQYF
>TRBV5-6|-|TRBJ2-5|few
TGTGCCAGCAGCCCGGCGGGGGCAGAGACCCAGTACTTC
CASSPAGAETQYF
>TRBV4-2|TRBD2|TRBJ2-1|-
TGTGCCAGCAGCCCAAGATCTACCGGGACTAGCTACAATGAGCAGTTCTTC
CASSPRSTGTSYNEQFF
>TRBV5-5|-|TRBJ2-3|-
TGTGCCAGCAGCGAGGGCGATTGGACTACCCTCACAGATACGCAGTATTTT
CASSEGDWTTLTDTQYF
>TRBV13|-|TRBJ1-6|few
TGTGCCAGCAGCCAGGCCAGGGGAAGTGGAAATAATTCACCCCTCCACTTT
CASSQARGSGNNSPLHF
>TRBV5-4|-|TRBJ1-6|-
TGTGCCAGCAGCTTCTCCCTCACCAGCTCCTATAATTCACCCCTCCACTTT
CASSFSLTSSYNSPLHF
>TRBV10-2|TRBD1|TRBJ1-5|-
TGCGCCAGCAGGACACAGGGGAACAATCAGCCCCAGCATTTT
CASRTQGNNQPQHF
>TRBV30|-|TRBJ1-6|many
TGTGCCTGGAGCCTGTCCTATAATTCACCCCTCCACTTT
CAWSLSYNSPLHF
>TRBV28|TRBD2|TRBJ2-7|-
TGTGCCAGCAGTACGGGACTAACCACCTACGAGCAGTACTTC
CASSTGLTTYEQYF
>TRBV18|TRBD1|TRBJ2-1|-
TGTGCCAGCTCCGGACAGGGAACAAATGAGCAGTTCTTC
CASSGQGTNEQFF
>TRBV4-1|-|TRBJ1-6|large
TGCGCCAGCAGCCAAGATAGGGGGGGAATTCTATTTTTT
CASSQDRGGILFF
>TRBV20-1|TRBD2|TRBJ2-5|-
TGCAGTGGGGGGGGCCAAGAGACCCAGTACTTC
CSGGGQETQYF
>TRBV27|-|TRBJ1-6|-
TGTGCCAGCAGTTTAGCTGGTGTGCGCTCACCCCTCCACTTT
CASSLAGVRSPLHF
>TRBV11-2|TRBD2|TRBJ2-5|-
TGTGCCAGCAGCTTTGCTAGCGGGGGGGCCTGGGAGACCCAGTACTTC
CASSFASGGAWETQYF
>TRBV5-1|TRBD2|TRBJ2-1|-
TGCGCCAGCAGCTCGACTAGCGGGGCCCTCTACAATGAGCAGTTCTTC
CASSSTSGALYNEQFF
>TRBV9|-|TRBJ1-3|few
TGTGCCAGCAGCGCCCAGAGTGGCGGCAGGGGAGGAAACACCATATATTTT
CASSAQSGGRGGNTIYF
>TRBV28|-|TRBJ1-6|-
TGTGCCAGCAGGTTAGCTACAGGGAGTTTTTCACCCCTCCACTTT
CASRLATGSFSPLHF
>TRBV4-2|TRBD1|TRBJ2-7|-
TGTGCCAGCAGCCAAGACAGGGGGCAATACGAGCAGTACTTC
CASSQDRGQYEQYF
>TRBV15|-|TRBJ1-1|-
TGTGCCACCAGCAGAGATCCCCAGGGTGGTGGAGCTTTCTTT
CATSRDPQGGGAFF
>TRBV19|-|TRBJ1-2|-
TGTGCCAGCTCCAATGACCGGGGTAGCAATGGCTACACCTTC
CASSNDRGSNGYTF
>TRBV5-6|-|TRBJ2-4|-
TGTGCCAGCAGCTTGACGGGTGGGGCCAAAAACATTCAGTACTTC
CASSLTGGAKNIQYF
>TRBV5-1|-|TRBJ2-7|-
TGCGCCAGCAGCCGACAGGGAGGATACGAGCAGTACTTC
CASSRQGGYEQYF
>TRBV14|-|TRBJ2-5|once
TGTGCCAGCAGCCAAGGGAGGAGGCAGTACTTC
CASSQGRRQYF
>TRBV19|-|TRBJ2-1|-
TGTGCCAGTAGTACCAGGGGGGATGAGCAGTTCTTC
CASSTRGDEQFF
>TRBV11-3|-|TRBJ1-1|few
TGTGCCAGCAGCTTTCGGACTGAAGCTTTCTTT
CASSFRTEAFF
>TRBV6-5|-|TRBJ1-1|-
TGTGCCACCACCCAGGACATATACATGAACACTGAAGCTTTCTTT
CATTQDIYMNTEAFF
>TRBV12-3/TRBV12-4|-|TRBJ2-1|once
TGTGCCAGCCGGTCGGAGGGTGAGCAGTTCTTC
CASRSEGEQFF
>TRBV7-2|-|TRBJ1-2|-
TGTGCCAGCAGCCCGATGGTTACAGCTAACTATGGCTACACCTTC
CASSPMVTANYGYTF
>TRBV6-5|-|TRBJ1-6|few
TGTGCCAGCAGTTACGGGAGCTCCTATAATTCACCCCTCCACTTT
CASSYGSSYNSPLHF
>TRBV5-1|TRBD1|TRBJ1-3|-
TGCGCCAGCAGCGACGGGACAGGGGGAAACACCATATATTTT
CASSDGTGGNTIYF
>TRBV2|-|TRBJ1-1|few
TGTGCCAGCAGGGCAGGGATGAACACTGAAGCTTTCTTT
CASRAGMNTEAFF
>TRBV28|-|TRBJ1-3|-
TGTGCCAGCGAGGGAGCTGGAAACACCATATATTTT
CASEGAGNTIYF
>TRBV5-1|TRBD1|TRBJ1-2|once
TGCGCCAGCAGTCAGGGGGGCAGTAAGGACTATGGCTACACCTTC
CASSQGGSKDYGYTF
>TRBV4-1|-|TRBJ1-6|-
TGCGCCAGCAGCCAAGGATCGTGGCAGAATTATAATTCACCCCTCCACTTT
CASSQGSWQNYNSPLHF
>TRBV5-4|-|TRBJ2-7|-
TGTGCCAGCAGCTTGGAACGGACATACGAGCAGTACTTC
CASSLERTYEQYF
>TRBV24-1|TRBD1|TRBJ1-5|-
TGTGCCACCAGTGATCCAGGGACAGGCAATCAGCCCCAGCATTTT
CATSDPGTGNQPQHF
>TRBV6-7|TRBD2|TRBJ2-5|few
TGTGCCAGCAGTTCAACCCCGACTAGCGGGGATCAAGAGACCCAGTACTTC
CASSSTPTSGDQETQYF
>TRBV6-6|-|TRBJ1-3|-
TGTGCCAGCAGTCGACAAAACCAGGTCGCGCGAACTGGAAACACCATATATTTT
CASSRQNQVARTGNTIYF
>TRBV6-5|-|TRBJ2-7|-
TGTGCCAGCAGGCGTGAGGCCCGCTCCTACGAGCAGTACTTC
CASRREARSYEQYF
>TRBV2|TRBD2|TRBJ2-2|-
TGTGCCAGCAGGAGAGCGGGGGCGAACACCGGGGAGCTGTTTTTT
CASRRAGANTGELFF
>TRBV9|-|TRBJ1-4|-
TGTGCCAGCAGCGTAGGCTGGGGGCCTAATGAAAAACTGTTTTTT
CASSVGWGPNEKLFF
>TRBV12-5|-|TRBJ2-6|-
TGTGCTAGTGGTTTGGGGAGCACGTCTGGGGCCAACGTCCTGACTTTC
CASGLGSTSGANVLTF
>TRBV3-1/TRBV3-2|-|TRBJ2-5|-
TGTGCCAGCAGCCAAGGGTCTAGGCGAACGGAGACCCAGTACTTC
CASSQGSRRTETQYF
>TRBV7-6|TRBD2|TRBJ2-3|-
TGTGCCAGCAGCTTAGTAGCGGGGGCCGGGGTTCCAGATACGCAGTATTTT
CASSLVAGAGVPDTQYF
>TRBV6-5|TRBD1|TRBJ1-6|-
TGTGCCAGCAGGGGACAGGGGGGAAGGTCACCCCTCCACTTT
CASRGQGGRSPLHF
>TRBV28|-|TRBJ2-1|few
TGTGCCAGCAGTTTTACTAGGAATGAGCAGTTCTTC
CASSFTRNEQFF
>TRBV2|-|TRBJ1-1|-
TGTGCCAGCGAGGTCCAGGGGAACACTGAAGCTTTCTTT
CASEVQGNTEAFF
>TRBV5-4|-|TRBJ1-2|-
TGTGCCAGCAGCTTGGATTTCGGGATGGGGTTTGGCTACACCTTC
CASSLDFGMGFGYTF
>TRBV27|-|TRBJ2-7|-
TGTGCCAGCAGACCCGGTCATGCGGACAAAGACTACGAGCAGTACTTC
CASRPGHADKDYEQYF